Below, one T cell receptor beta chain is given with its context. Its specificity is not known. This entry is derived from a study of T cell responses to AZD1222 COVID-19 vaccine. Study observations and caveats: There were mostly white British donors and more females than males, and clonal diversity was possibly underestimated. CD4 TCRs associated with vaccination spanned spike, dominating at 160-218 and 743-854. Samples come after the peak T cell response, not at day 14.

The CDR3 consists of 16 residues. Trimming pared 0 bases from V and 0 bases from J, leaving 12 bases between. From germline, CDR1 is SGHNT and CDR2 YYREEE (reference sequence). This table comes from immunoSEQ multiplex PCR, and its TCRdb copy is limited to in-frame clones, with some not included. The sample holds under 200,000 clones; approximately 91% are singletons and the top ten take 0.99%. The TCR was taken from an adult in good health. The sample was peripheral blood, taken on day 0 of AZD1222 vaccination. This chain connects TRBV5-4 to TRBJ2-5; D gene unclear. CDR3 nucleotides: TGTGCCAGCAGCTTGGGTGCGCCAGGAGACCAAGAGACCCAGTACTTC. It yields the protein CASSLGAPGDQETQYF.